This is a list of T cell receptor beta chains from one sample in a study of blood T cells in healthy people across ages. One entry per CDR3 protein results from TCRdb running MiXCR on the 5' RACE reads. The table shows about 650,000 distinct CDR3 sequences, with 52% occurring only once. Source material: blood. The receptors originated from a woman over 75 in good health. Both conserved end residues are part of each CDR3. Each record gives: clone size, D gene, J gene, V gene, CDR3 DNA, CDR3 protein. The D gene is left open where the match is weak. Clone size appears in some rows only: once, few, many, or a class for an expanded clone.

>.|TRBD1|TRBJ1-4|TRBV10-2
TGCGCCACGCAAACTGGAGACAGGGGAGTTCATAATGAAAAACTGTTTTTT
CATQTGDRGVHNEKLFF
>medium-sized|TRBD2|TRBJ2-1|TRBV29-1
TGCAGCGTTAGAAGGAGTGAGGTGTTGGGGGGGATAATGGGGTCCTACAATGAGCAGTTCTTC
CSVRRSEVLGGIMGSYNEQFF
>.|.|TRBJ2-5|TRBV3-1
TGTGCCAGCAGCCCCCGAGGTAGCGGCCAAGAGACCCAGTACTTC
CASSPRGSGQETQYF
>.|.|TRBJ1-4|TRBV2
TGTGCCAGCGCGGAGGGGGTTTCTGAAAAACTGTTTTTT
CASAEGVSEKLFF
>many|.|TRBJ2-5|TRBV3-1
TGTGCCAGCACCTCGGTCCAAGCGACCCAGTACTTC
CASTSVQATQYF
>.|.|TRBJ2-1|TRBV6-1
TGTGCCAGCAGCAAGAACGTCGGGCAAGGACAGAATGAGCAGTTCTTC
CASSKNVGQGQNEQFF
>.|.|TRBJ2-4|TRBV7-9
TGTGCCATTCGGACGGATGGGGGAAACATTCAGTACTTC
CAIRTDGGNIQYF
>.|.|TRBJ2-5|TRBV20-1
TGCAGTGCAGAAAGAGTTGAGACGGTGATCCAAGAGACCCAGTACTTC
CSAERVETVIQETQYF
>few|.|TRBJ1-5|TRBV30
TGTGCCTGGAGTGGGGGTTACAATCAGCCCCAGCATTTT
CAWSGGYNQPQHF
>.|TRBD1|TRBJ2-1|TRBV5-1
TGCGCCAGTGGACAGGGGAACAATGTGCAGTTCTTC
CASGQGNNVQFF
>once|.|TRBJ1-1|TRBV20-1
TGCAGTGCACAGGACGGAGCTGAAGCTTTCTTT
CSAQDGAEAFF
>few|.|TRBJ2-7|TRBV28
TGTGCCGGGTCTCGGTCCTACAATGAGCAGTACTTC
CAGSRSYNEQYF
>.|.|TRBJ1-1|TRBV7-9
TGTGCCAGCAGCTCCAGCGGGCGCATGGCGGACACTGAAGCTTTCTTT
CASSSSGRMADTEAFF
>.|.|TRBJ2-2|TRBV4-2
TGTGCCAGCAGCCAAAGCTGGACTACCCTTTCCGATATTACCGGGGAGCTGTTTTTT
CASSQSWTTLSDITGELFF
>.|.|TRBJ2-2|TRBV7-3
TGTGCCAGCAGCCCCCTCACCGGGAAGCTGTTTTTT
CASSPLTGKLFF
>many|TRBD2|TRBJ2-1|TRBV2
TGTGCCAGCGAGGGCCCTCGCGGGAGCTTTAGTGAGCAGTTCTTC
CASEGPRGSFSEQFF
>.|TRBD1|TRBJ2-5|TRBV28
TGTGCCAGCAGTCTGACCCCGGGACAGCTAATTCAAGAGACCCAGTACTTC
CASSLTPGQLIQETQYF
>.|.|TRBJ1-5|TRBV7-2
TGTGCCAGCAGCCCCGGGTGGGGGAGCAATCAGCCCCAGCATTTT
CASSPGWGSNQPQHF
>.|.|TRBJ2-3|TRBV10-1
TGCGCCAGCGGTGAAAGGGAACTACCGACAGATACGCAGTATTTT
CASGERELPTDTQYF
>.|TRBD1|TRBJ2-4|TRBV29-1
TGCAGCGTTCACAGGGGGCTGGAAAACATTCAGTACTTC
CSVHRGLENIQYF
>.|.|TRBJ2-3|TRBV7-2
TGTGCCAGCAGCTTGTTGGGCGGAGACACAGATACGCAGTATTTT
CASSLLGGDTDTQYF
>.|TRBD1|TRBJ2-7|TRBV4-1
TGCGCCAGCAGCCTTCTACAGGGGGAAACCTACGAGCAGTACTTC
CASSLLQGETYEQYF
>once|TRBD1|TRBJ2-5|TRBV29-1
TGCAGCCCGGGAAAGGGACAGGGGATTGGGGCGCAGTACTTC
CSPGKGQGIGAQYF
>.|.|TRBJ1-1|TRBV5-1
TGCGCCAGCAGCCAGCACAGGGCGAACACTGAAGCTTTCTTT
CASSQHRANTEAFF
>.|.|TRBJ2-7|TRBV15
TGTGCCACCACAGAGGACTATTCCTACGAGCAGTACTTC
CATTEDYSYEQYF
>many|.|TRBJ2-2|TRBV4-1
TGCGCCAGCAGCCCACAGGGCACCGGGGAGCTGTTTTTT
CASSPQGTGELFF
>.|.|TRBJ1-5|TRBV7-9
TGTGCCAGCAGCTTAACAGTGGGACAGCCCCAGCATTTT
CASSLTVGQPQHF
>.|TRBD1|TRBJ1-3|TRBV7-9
TGTGCCAGCAGTCCAACCTTAGACAGGGCGGCTGGAAACACCATATATTTT
CASSPTLDRAAGNTIYF
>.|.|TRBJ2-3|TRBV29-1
TGCAGCGTCGGTCCGCTAGCGAGCACAGATACGCAGTATTTT
CSVGPLASTDTQYF
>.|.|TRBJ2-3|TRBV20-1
TGCAGTGCTAGAGATCGGGCAGCTAGCACAGATACGCAGTATTTT
CSARDRAASTDTQYF
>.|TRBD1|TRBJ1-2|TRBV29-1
TGCAGCGCCCCGGACAGGGGAAGGGTTCTTAACTATGGCTACACCTTC
CSAPDRGRVLNYGYTF
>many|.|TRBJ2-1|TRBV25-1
TGTGCCAGCAGTGAATATGGGCCAACAGGGAATGAGCAGTTCTTC
CASSEYGPTGNEQFF
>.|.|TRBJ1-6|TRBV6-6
TGTGCCAGCGGTCAAGATTCACCCCTCCACTTT
CASGQDSPLHF
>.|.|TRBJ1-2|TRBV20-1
TGCAGTGCTAGAGATTTAGAACTCTATGGCTACACCTTC
CSARDLELYGYTF
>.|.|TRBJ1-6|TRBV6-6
TGTGCCAGCAGTTACGGACAGCCGGATTCACCCCTCCACTTT
CASSYGQPDSPLHF
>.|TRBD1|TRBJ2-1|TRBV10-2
TGCGCCAGCAGTGACGGGACAGGGGGCCGTATTGAGCAGTTCTTC
CASSDGTGGRIEQFF
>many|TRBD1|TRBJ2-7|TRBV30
TGTGCCTGGAGCTTTGACAGGGAAGTCAACGAGCAGTACTTC
CAWSFDREVNEQYF
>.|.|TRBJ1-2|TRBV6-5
TGTGCTAGCAGTTACTTAGTCACCTATGGCTACACCTTC
CASSYLVTYGYTF
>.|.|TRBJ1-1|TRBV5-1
TGCGCCAGCAGCGCGCAGCCAATGAACACTGAAGCTTTCTTT
CASSAQPMNTEAFF
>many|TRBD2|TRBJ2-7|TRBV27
TGTGCCAGCAGCAGGGAGGGGCTTGTGCAGTACTTC
CASSREGLVQYF
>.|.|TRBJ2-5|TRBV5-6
TGTGCCAGCAGCCCTGGGACTTCCGGACACCAAGAGACCCAGTACTTC
CASSPGTSGHQETQYF
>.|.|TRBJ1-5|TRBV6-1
TGTGCCAGCAGTGCTGAGAGGGGGTATCAGCCCCAGCATTTT
CASSAERGYQPQHF
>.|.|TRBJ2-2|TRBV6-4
TGTGCCAGCAGTGAAGCAGGGGACACCGGGGAGCTGTTTTTT
CASSEAGDTGELFF
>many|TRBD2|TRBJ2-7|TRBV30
TGTGCCTGGAGTACTGCGGGGGGGAGTTACGAGCAGTACTTC
CAWSTAGGSYEQYF
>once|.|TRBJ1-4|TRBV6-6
TGTGCCAGCAGTTACTCGAGTAGCGCGGGATTAAATGAAAAACTGTTTTTT
CASSYSSSAGLNEKLFF
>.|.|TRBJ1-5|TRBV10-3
TGTGCCATCAGTGAGTCCCCTCCGGGCCTTGGGATGGGCAATCAGCCCCAGCATTTT
CAISESPPGLGMGNQPQHF
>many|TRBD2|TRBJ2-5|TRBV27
TGTGCCAGCAGTATAACTAGCGGGAGGGAGACCCAGTACTTC
CASSITSGRETQYF
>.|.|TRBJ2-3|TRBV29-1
TGCAGCTCCGGGGACCCAACGGCAGATACGCAGTATTTT
CSSGDPTADTQYF
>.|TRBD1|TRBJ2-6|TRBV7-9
TGTGCCAGCAGCTCCGGACAGGGGAAATCTGGGGCCAACGTCCTGACTTTC
CASSSGQGKSGANVLTF
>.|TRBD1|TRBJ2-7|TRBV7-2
TGTGCCAGCAGCACCACAAGGACAGGGGTGCAGTACTTC
CASSTTRTGVQYF
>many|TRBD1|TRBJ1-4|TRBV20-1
TGCAGTGCTCTTTTACAGGGGAATGAAAAACTGTTTTTT
CSALLQGNEKLFF